The 8 T cell receptor beta chains in this list originate from one sample, sequenced in a study of T cells in Graves' hyperthyroidism and ophthalmopathy. Researchers amplified the TCR beta CDR3 regions from RNA transcripts. HTBI primers drove first-round RT-PCR of the TCR CDR3. One entry per CDR3 protein, called by TCRdb with MiXCR from the multiplex PCR reads. The sample consists of 92,000 or so distinct CDR3 sequences, around 50% of them appearing once. The sequenced material came from blood. The receptors come from a woman aged 40 to 49 with Graves' hyperthyroidism.

This clonotype appeared a single time. The junction departs from germline at one end; a sequencing error may be responsible. The genes are TRBV20-1 and TRBJ2-6; TRBD1 or TRBD2 may be the D gene (5 bases each). This CDR3 is built from 14 residues. The germline gives CDR1 DFQATT, CDR2 SNEGSKA (reference sequence). The CDR3 DNA reads TGCAGTGCTAGGAGGGGCTCTGGGGCCAACGCCCTGACTTTC. It specifies CSARRGSGANALTF.

This chain joins TRBV19 and TRBJ2-7; D is possibly TRBD1 or TRBD2 (5 bases each). This CDR3 comprises 13 residues. Germline CDR1 LNHDA, CDR2 SQIVND (reference sequence). Deletions cut 5 bases from V and 0 bases from J, with 8 bases between. The CDR3 sequence: CASSGDASYEQYF. The CDR3 nucleotides read TGTGCCAGTAGTGGGGACGCCTCCTACGAGCAGTACTTC. The whole variable domain, filled in from reference TRBV19 and TRBJ2-7, reads DGGITQSPKYLFRKEGQNVTLSCEQNLNHDAMYWYRQDPGQGLRLIYYSQIVNDFQKGDIAEGYSVSREKKESFPLTVTSAQKNPTAFYLCASSGDASYEQYFGPGTRLTVT.

This clonotype was detected once. J is TRBJ1-2 and V is TRBV25-1; TRBD1 aligns across 9 bases. V shed 4 bases and J 1 base; nucleotides not matched to a gene: 10. Germline values: CDR1 MGHDK, CDR2 SYGVNS. The CDR3 covers 17 residues. CDR3 residues: CASSGQLGTGINYGYTF. CDR3 sequence (DNA): TGTGCCAGCAGTGGGCAACTTGGGACAGGGATTAACTATGGCTACACCTTC.

In its sample, this clonotype was seen once. This may be a read error, as it is one base from a much larger clone. This sequence joins TRBV7-3 and TRBJ2-5; D is uncertain. CDR3 length: 14 amino acids. Germline CDR1 is SGHTA and CDR2 is FQGTGA. In nucleotides, the CDR3 is TGTGCCAGCGGCTTAAATAACGATGTGGAGACCCAGTACTTC. Protein sequence: CASGLNNDVETQYF.

The chain has TRBV13 and TRBJ2-5; 13 bases match TRBD2. Germline lookup yields CDR1 PRHDT and CDR2 FYEKMQ (reference sequence). This CDR3 is 14 amino acids long. The V gene end was trimmed by 7 bases and the J gene end by 10 bases; junction bases not matched to a gene: 9. This chain's CDR3 is CASNPLGLAGDQYF. The CDR3 coding sequence is TGTGCCAGCAACCCCCTCGGACTAGCGGGAGACCAGTACTTC.

This clonotype appeared many times. The V and J genes are TRBV7-2 and TRBJ1-3; D unclear. Trimming took 3 bases from V and 4 from J, leaving 1 base between them. Germline CDR1 SGHTA, CDR2 FQGNSA. The CDR3 length is 11 residues. The CDR3 DNA reads as TGTGCCAGCAGCTTGGGAAACACCATATATTTT. Its translation is CASSLGNTIYF. The variable domain in full, with the rest retrieved from reference TRBV7-2 and TRBJ1-3, is GAGVSQSPSNKVTEKGKDVELRCDPISGHTALYWYRQSLGQGLEFLIYFQGNSAPDKSGLPSDRFSAERTGGSVSTLTIQRTQQEDSAVYLCASSLGNTIYFGEGSWLTVV.

The rearrangement links TRBV20-1 to TRBJ2-7; 9 bases map to TRBD2. The CDR3 sequence is 13 residues long. Germline V CDR1 and CDR2: DFQATT, SNEGSKA (reference sequence). V lost 7 bases to trimming and J lost 3 bases; unmatched junction nucleotides: 7. As DNA, the CDR3 is TGCAGTGTCGAGCTTAGCGGGAGCTACGAGCAGTACTTC. Translated, it gives CSVELSGSYEQYF.

This chain joins TRBV2 and TRBJ2-7; TRBD1 is a possible D gene (5 bases). Trimming left V 2 bases short and J 11 bases short, with 10 bases between. The CDR3 contains 11 residues. Germline values: CDR1 SNHLY, CDR2 FYNNEI. DNA for the CDR3: TGTGCCAGCAGTGAACGGACAAGAGAGTACTTC. Translated: CASSERTREYF.